A selection of T cell receptor beta chains follows, all from one sample in a study of post-analysis software for immune sequencing data. TCRdb independently ran MiXCR on the PCR reads; one entry per CDR3 protein. The sample yields roughly 870,000 distinct CDR3 sequences, approximately 57% seen once. The sample taken for sequencing was blood. Receptors originate from a girl aged 10-17 years with multiple sclerosis. Each CDR3 is given with its conserved first and last residue. A D gene is named only where the DNA matches it firmly. For some rows the clone size is stated as once, few or many, or as a class when expanded; others skip it.

CSARDLYRDRTYEQYF TGCAGTGCTAGAGATCTATACCGGGACAGGACCTACGAGCAGTACTTC NA TRBD1 TRBJ2-7 TRBV20-1
CSVQDSLNQPQHF TGCAGCGTTCAGGACAGTCTAAATCAGCCCCAGCATTTT NA NA TRBJ1-5 TRBV29-1
CASLAGGVKNEQFF TGTGCCAGCCTGGCGGGGGGCGTTAAGAATGAGCAGTTCTTC NA TRBD2 TRBJ2-1 TRBV6-1
CASSLLAHEQYF TGTGCCAGCAGTTTACTCGCTCACGAGCAGTACTTC NA NA TRBJ2-7 TRBV12-3/TRBV12-4
CASSPPNKGLAENNEQFF TGTGCCAGCTCACCACCGAACAAGGGTCTAGCGGAGAATAATGAGCAGTTCTTC NA TRBD2 TRBJ2-1 TRBV18
CASSLAHRQGGQETQYF TGTGCCAGCAGCTTAGCGCACAGACAGGGTGGGCAAGAGACCCAGTACTTC NA TRBD1 TRBJ2-5 TRBV7-2
CSVGGSVYGYTF TGCAGCGTTGGTGGCAGCGTCTATGGCTACACCTTC NA NA TRBJ1-2 TRBV29-1
CASSSREEGPEQYF TGTGCCAGCAGCTCCCGGGAAGAAGGCCCCGAGCAGTACTTC NA NA TRBJ2-7 TRBV7-9
CSVDPLAGGRNEQFF TGCAGCGTCGACCCACTAGCGGGAGGGAGGAATGAGCAGTTCTTC NA TRBD2 TRBJ2-1 TRBV29-1
CASSEMPGGNEKLFF TGTGCCAGCAGTGAGATGCCTGGGGGTAATGAAAAACTGTTTTTT NA NA TRBJ1-4 TRBV6-1
CSASLRRSSYEQFF TGCAGTGCTTCCCTTCGGCGGAGCTCCTACGAGCAGTTCTTC NA NA TRBJ2-1 TRBV20-1
CASSLVSGSGYEQYF TGCGCCAGCAGCTTGGTTAGCGGGAGCGGATACGAGCAGTACTTC NA TRBD2 TRBJ2-7 TRBV5-1
CASSLDGGHTEAFF TGTGCCAGCAGCTTGGACGGGGGGCACACTGAAGCTTTCTTT NA NA TRBJ1-1 TRBV5-5
CASSVIEGRQFF TGTGCCAGCAGCGTAATCGAGGGTAGGCAGTTCTTC NA NA TRBJ2-1 TRBV9
CSARVSGGNIQYF TGCAGTGCTAGAGTATCAGGGGGAAACATTCAGTACTTC few TRBD1 TRBJ2-4 TRBV20-1
CSGELAGYNEQFF TGCAGCGGGGAGCTAGCGGGATACAATGAGCAGTTCTTC few TRBD2 TRBJ2-1 TRBV29-1
CAWGQGAMGETQYF TGTGCCTGGGGACAGGGGGCGATGGGAGAGACCCAGTACTTC NA TRBD1 TRBJ2-5 TRBV30
CASSKFENTEAFF TGTGCCAGCAGCAAGTTCGAGAACACTGAAGCTTTCTTT NA NA TRBJ1-1 TRBV14
CASSPGPTLSTDTQYF TGTGCCAGCAGCCCGGGACCGACTCTTAGCACAGATACGCAGTATTTT NA NA TRBJ2-3 TRBV7-2
CASGSRDRRYEQYF TGTGCTAGTGGTTCCCGGGACAGACGCTACGAGCAGTACTTC once TRBD1 TRBJ2-7 TRBV12-5
CASSLVGQGYEQYF TGCGCCAGCAGCTTGGTCGGACAGGGTTACGAGCAGTACTTC many TRBD1 TRBJ2-7 TRBV5-1
CASRGGVSTDTQYF TGCGCCAGTAGGGGCGGAGTTAGCACAGATACGCAGTATTTT NA NA TRBJ2-3 TRBV5-1
CSVGGGQGLGNEQFF TGCAGCGTGGGGGGGGGACAGGGGTTGGGCAATGAGCAGTTCTTC few TRBD1 TRBJ2-1 TRBV29-1
CSASGGNRASYEQYF TGCAGTGCTAGCGGGGGAAACAGGGCCTCCTACGAGCAGTACTTC few NA TRBJ2-7 TRBV20-1
CSARDHSTEPSSYEQYF TGCAGTGCTAGAGATCATTCGACAGAACCTAGCTCCTACGAGCAGTACTTC NA NA TRBJ2-7 TRBV20-1
CASSQVQGAANYGYTF TGCGCCAGCAGCCAAGTACAGGGGGCTGCTAACTATGGCTACACCTTC few TRBD1 TRBJ1-2 TRBV4-1
CSVEDNRQLTLRSEQFF TGCAGCGTTGAAGACAACAGGCAACTGACCCTCAGGAGTGAGCAGTTCTTC NA NA TRBJ2-1 TRBV29-1
CASSSGTDRGGEKLFF TGTGCCAGCAGCTCGGGGACGGACAGGGGAGGTGAAAAACTGTTTTTT NA TRBD1 TRBJ1-4 TRBV5-4
CASSLDVTVTRFF TGTGCCAGCAGTTTAGACGTCACCGTCACCCGGTTCTTC NA NA TRBJ2-1 TRBV12-3/TRBV12-4
CASSQVGGPLGYTF TGCGCCAGCAGCCAAGTGGGGGGGCCCCTTGGCTACACCTTC NA NA TRBJ1-2 TRBV4-1
CSVAGSQGNSNQPQHF TGCAGCGTCGCGGGTTCACAGGGTAATAGCAATCAGCCCCAGCATTTT once NA TRBJ1-5 TRBV29-1
CASTTGQDYGYTF TGTGCCAGCACTACGGGACAGGACTATGGCTACACCTTC NA TRBD1 TRBJ1-2 TRBV12-3/TRBV12-4
CASSPWTSGRVNEQFF TGTGCCAGCAGTCCATGGACTAGCGGGAGGGTCAATGAGCAGTTCTTC few TRBD2 TRBJ2-1 TRBV27
CASSLAMASGSGEQFF TGTGCCAGCAGTTTAGCGATGGCTAGCGGGAGTGGTGAGCAGTTCTTC NA TRBD2 TRBJ2-1 TRBV12-3/TRBV12-4
CASSQGRASYEQYF TGTGCCAGCAGCCAAGGTCGCGCCTCCTACGAGCAGTACTTC NA NA TRBJ2-7 TRBV7-2
CASSTDRALNQPQHF TGTGCCAGCAGCACCGACAGGGCCCTCAATCAGCCCCAGCATTTT NA TRBD1 TRBJ1-5 TRBV7-9
CASSLVSSLGGLLAKNIQYF TGCGCCAGCAGCTTGGTCTCCTCCCTCGGGGGACTACTAGCCAAAAACATTCAGTACTTC NA TRBD2 TRBJ2-4 TRBV5-1
CSCSTSYEQYF TGCAGCTGCAGTACCTCCTACGAGCAGTACTTC NA NA TRBJ2-7 TRBV29-1
CASSARSGREADEQYF TGTGCCAGCAGCGCGCGATCCGGCCGGGAGGCGGACGAGCAGTACTTC once TRBD2 TRBJ2-7 TRBV7-8
CAISSGSGKNEQYF TGTGCCATCAGCTCGGGATCCGGGAAGAACGAGCAGTACTTC NA NA TRBJ2-7 TRBV10-3
CSAPGPVGDTQYF TGCAGTGCACCTGGCCCCGTCGGGGATACGCAGTATTTT few NA TRBJ2-3 TRBV20-1
CASSLGTNNNEQFF TGCGCCAGCAGCTTGGGGACTAACAACAATGAGCAGTTCTTC NA NA TRBJ2-1 TRBV5-1
CASSLRGGSSYEQYF TGTGCCAGCAGCCTTAGAGGCGGGTCGTCCTACGAGCAGTACTTC many NA TRBJ2-7 TRBV7-9
CASTSRTSGRKTQYF TGTGCCAGCACCTCACGGACTAGCGGGAGAAAGACCCAGTACTTC once TRBD2 TRBJ2-5 TRBV2
CASNTGTGSWKQFF TGTGCCAGCAACACCGGGACAGGGTCTTGGAAGCAGTTCTTC few TRBD1 TRBJ2-1 TRBV6-5
CAISGRGQTGMREQYF TGTGCCATCAGTGGGAGGGGTCAGACAGGAATGAGGGAGCAGTACTTC once NA TRBJ2-7 TRBV10-3
CSANRDRASNQPQHF TGCAGTGCTAATCGGGACAGGGCTAGCAATCAGCCCCAGCATTTT NA TRBD1 TRBJ1-5 TRBV20-1